This TCR beta chain was found in a study of tumor-infiltrating lymphocytes in primary liver carcinoma. The CDR3 sequence is 13 residues long. Germline V CDR1 and CDR2: MRHNA, SNTAGT. The input was approximately 0.45 ug total RNA; TCR beta cDNA was made from it with a constant-region primer. ARM-PCR was slightly modified, and three nested multiplex PCR rounds with it gave rise to the TCR beta libraries. Forward primers for TRBV1-TRBV30 and a C-beta reverse primer served the first two PCR rounds, at around 9 cycles each. TCRdb recomputed calls from the multiplex PCR reads with MiXCR, one row per CDR3 protein. The sample has about 310,000 distinct CDR3 sequences, about 60% seen once; the top ten hold more than 8.5%. Both blood RNA, taken from unsorted whole blood, and germline DNA were extracted. This clonotype was observed a handful of times. One end of the junction fails to match germline, which may point to a read error.

Sequenced: peripheral blood. V gene TRBV6-4 combines with J gene TRBJ2-4, with D perhaps matching TRBD1 (6 bases). The source is a man between 40 and 49 years old with primary liver carcinoma and hepatitis B virus infection. This chain's CDR3 is CASSDSGENIQYF. The CDR3 DNA reads TGTGCCAGTAGTGACTCAGGGGAAAACATTCAGTACTTC.